The present entry profiles one T cell receptor (beta chain) with its context. This specimen belongs to a study of blood T cell repertoires in COVID-19. Measured with immunoSEQ multiplex PCR; TCRdb has only the in-frame clones, and not every one. The repertoire holds a few hundred thousand clones, with roughly 90% as singletons. Germline V gene lookup returns CDR1 MGHDK and CDR2 SYGVNS. Trimming removed 6 bases from V and 11 bases from J; junction bases left unmatched: 16. The CDR3 runs to 15 residues. Sequenced: PBMCs or T cells enriched from blood (not recorded which). The sequence was collected from a woman aged 40 to 50 who had recovered from COVID-19. V and J are TRBV25-1 and TRBJ1-1; 9 nucleotides agree with TRBD1. CDR3 protein: CASSENRGRREVAFF. CDR3 coding DNA: TGTGCCAGCAGCGAAAACAGGGGGCGAAGAGAGGTGGCTTTCTTT.